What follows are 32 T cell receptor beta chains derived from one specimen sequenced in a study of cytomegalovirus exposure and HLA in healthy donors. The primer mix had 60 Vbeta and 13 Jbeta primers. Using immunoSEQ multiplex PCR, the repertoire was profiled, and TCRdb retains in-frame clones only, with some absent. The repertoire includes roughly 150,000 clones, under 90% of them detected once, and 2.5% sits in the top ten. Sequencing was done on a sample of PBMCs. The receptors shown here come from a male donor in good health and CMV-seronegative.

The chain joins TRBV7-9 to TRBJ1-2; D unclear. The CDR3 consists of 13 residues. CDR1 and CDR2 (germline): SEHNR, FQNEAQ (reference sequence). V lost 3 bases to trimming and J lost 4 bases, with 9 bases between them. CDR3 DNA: TGTGCCAGCAGCTTCTCACAGTTCTATGGCTACACCTTC. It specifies CASSFSQFYGYTF. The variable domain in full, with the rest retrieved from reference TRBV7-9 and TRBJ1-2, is DTGVSQNPRHKITKRGQNVTFRCDPISEHNRLYWYRQTLGQGPEFLTYFQNEAQLEKSRLLSDRFSAERPKGSFSTLEIQRTEQGDSAMYLCASSFSQFYGYTFGSGTRLTVV.

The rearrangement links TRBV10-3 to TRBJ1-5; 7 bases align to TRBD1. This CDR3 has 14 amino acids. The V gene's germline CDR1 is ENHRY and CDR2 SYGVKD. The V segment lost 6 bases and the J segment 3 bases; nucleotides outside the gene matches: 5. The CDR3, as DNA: TGTGCCATCAGCCCAGGGGGGTCCAATCAGCCCCAGCATTTT. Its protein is CAISPGGSNQPQHF.

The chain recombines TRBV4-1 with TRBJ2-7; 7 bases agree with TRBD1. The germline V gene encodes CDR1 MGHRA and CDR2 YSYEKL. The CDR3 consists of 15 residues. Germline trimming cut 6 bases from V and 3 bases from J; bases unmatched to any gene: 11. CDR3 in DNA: TGCGCCAGCAGTTTGGGACAGACAAGAGACTACGAGCAGTACTTC. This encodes CASSLGQTRDYEQYF.

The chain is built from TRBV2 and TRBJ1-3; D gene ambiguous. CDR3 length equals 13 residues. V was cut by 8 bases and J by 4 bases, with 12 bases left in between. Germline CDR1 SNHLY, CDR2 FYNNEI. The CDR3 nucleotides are TGTGCCAGCCTCCGCCCCGGGGGAAACACCATATATTTT. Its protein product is CASLRPGGNTIYF.

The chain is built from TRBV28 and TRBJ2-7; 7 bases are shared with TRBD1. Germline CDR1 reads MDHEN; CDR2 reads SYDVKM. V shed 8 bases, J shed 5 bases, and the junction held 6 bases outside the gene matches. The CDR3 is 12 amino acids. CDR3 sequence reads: CASRQGIHEQYF. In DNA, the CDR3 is TGTGCCAGCCGACAGGGTATCCACGAGCAGTACTTC. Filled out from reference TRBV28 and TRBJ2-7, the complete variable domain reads DVKVTQSSRYLVKRTGEKVFLECVQDMDHENMFWYRQDPGLGLRLIYFSYDVKMKEKGDIPEGYSVSREKKERFSLILESASTNQTSMYLCASRQGIHEQYFGPGTRLTVT.

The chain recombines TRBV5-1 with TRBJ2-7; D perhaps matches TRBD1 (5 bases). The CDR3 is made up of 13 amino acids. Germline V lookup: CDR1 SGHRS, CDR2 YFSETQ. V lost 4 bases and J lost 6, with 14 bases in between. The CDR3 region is CASSQSTVSEQYF. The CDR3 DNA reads TGCGCCAGCAGCCAATCGACAGTCTCCGAGCAGTACTTC.

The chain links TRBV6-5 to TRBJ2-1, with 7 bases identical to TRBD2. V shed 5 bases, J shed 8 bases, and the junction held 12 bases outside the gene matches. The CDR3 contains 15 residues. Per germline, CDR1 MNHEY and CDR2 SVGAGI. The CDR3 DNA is TGTGCCAGCAGTACGAAGAGCGGGACGGGGGATGAGCAGTTCTTC. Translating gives CASSTKSGTGDEQFF.

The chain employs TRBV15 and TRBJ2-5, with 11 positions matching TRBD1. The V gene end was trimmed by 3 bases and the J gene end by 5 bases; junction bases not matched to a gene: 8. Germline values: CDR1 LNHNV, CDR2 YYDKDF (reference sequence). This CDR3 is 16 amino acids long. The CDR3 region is CATSRRTGGLEETQYF. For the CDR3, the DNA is TGTGCCACCAGCAGGCGGACAGGGGGCTTGGAGGAGACCCAGTACTTC.

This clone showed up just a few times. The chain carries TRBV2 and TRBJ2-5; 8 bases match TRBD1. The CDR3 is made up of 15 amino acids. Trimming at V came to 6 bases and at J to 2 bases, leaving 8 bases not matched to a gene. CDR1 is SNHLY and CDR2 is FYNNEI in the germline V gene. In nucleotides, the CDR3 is TGTGCCAGCAGCTACGCGGGACAGGTACAAGAGACCCAGTACTTC. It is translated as CASSYAGQVQETQYF.

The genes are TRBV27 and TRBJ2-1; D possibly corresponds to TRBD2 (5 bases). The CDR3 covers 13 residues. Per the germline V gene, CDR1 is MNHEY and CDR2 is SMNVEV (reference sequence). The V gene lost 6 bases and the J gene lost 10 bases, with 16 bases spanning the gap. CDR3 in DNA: TGTGCCAGCAGGGCCGAAACGCGAGGGGAGCAGTTCTTC. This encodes CASRAETRGEQFF.

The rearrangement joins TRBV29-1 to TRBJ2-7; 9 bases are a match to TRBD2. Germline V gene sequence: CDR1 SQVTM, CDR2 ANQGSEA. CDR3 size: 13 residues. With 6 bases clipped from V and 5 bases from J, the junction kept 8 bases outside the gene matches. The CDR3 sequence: CSVLAGESHEQYF. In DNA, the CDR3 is TGCAGCGTCTTAGCGGGAGAATCCCACGAGCAGTACTTC.

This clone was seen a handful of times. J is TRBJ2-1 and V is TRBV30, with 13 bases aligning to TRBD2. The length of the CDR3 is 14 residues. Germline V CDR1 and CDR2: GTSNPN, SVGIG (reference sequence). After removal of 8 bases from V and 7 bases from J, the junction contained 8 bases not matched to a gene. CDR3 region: CAAPGTSGKNEQFF. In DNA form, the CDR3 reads TGTGCCGCCCCGGGGACTAGCGGGAAGAATGAGCAGTTCTTC.

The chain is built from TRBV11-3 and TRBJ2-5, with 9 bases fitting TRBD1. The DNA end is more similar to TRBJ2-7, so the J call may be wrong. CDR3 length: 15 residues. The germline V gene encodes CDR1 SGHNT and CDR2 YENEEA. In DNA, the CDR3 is TGTGCCAGCAGCCAATCCGGGACAGGGTTGGACGAGCAGTACTTC. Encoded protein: CASSQSGTGLDEQYF.

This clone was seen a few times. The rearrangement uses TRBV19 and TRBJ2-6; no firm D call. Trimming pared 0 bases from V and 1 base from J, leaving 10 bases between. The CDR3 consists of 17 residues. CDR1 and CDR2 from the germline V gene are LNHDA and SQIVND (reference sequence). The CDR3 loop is CASSIETIASGANVLTF. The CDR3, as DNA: TGTGCCAGTAGTATAGAAACAATCGCTTCTGGGGCCAACGTCCTGACTTTC. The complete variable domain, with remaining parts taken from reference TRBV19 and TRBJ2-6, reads DGGITQSPKYLFRKEGQNVTLSCEQNLNHDAMYWYRQDPGQGLRLIYYSQIVNDFQKGDIAEGYSVSREKKESFPLTVTSAQKNPTAFYLCASSIETIASGANVLTFGAGSRLTVL.

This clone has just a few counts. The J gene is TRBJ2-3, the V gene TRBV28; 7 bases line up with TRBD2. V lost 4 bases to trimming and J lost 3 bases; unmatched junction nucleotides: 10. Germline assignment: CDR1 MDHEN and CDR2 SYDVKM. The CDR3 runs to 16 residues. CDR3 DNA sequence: TGTGCCAGCAGTTCGAGACTAGCTAAGATAACAGATACGCAGTATTTT. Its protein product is CASSSRLAKITDTQYF. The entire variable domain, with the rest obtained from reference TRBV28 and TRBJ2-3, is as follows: DVKVTQSSRYLVKRTGEKVFLECVQDMDHENMFWYRQDPGLGLRLIYFSYDVKMKEKGDIPEGYSVSREKKERFSLILESASTNQTSMYLCASSSRLAKITDTQYFGPGTRLTVL.

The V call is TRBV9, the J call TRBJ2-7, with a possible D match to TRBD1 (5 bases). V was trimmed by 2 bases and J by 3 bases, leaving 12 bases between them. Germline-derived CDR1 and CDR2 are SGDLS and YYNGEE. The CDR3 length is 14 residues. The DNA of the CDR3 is TGTGCCAGCAGCGTGGGGAAGGGGAACTACGAGCAGTACTTC. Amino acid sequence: CASSVGKGNYEQYF.

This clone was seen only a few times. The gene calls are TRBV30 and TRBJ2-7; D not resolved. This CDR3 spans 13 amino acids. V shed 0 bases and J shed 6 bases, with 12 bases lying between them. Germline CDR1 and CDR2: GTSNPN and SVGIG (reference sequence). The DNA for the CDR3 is TGTGCCTGGAGTGTAACCGTCAACGGCGAGCAGTACTTC. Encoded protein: CAWSVTVNGEQYF.

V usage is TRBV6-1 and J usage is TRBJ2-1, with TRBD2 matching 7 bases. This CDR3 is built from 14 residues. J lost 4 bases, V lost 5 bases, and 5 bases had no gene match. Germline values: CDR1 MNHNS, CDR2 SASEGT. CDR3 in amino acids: CASSLLAEYNEQFF. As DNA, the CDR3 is TGTGCCAGCAGTCTCCTAGCGGAATACAATGAGCAGTTCTTC.

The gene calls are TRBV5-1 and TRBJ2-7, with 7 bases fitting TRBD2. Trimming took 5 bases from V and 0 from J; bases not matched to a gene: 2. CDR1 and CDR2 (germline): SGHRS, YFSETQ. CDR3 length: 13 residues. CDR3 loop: CASRAGDSYEQYF. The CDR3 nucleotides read TGCGCCAGCAGGGCGGGGGACTCCTACGAGCAGTACTTC. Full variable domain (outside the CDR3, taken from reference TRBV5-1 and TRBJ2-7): KAGVTQTPRYLIKTRGQQVTLSCSPISGHRSVSWYQQTPGQGLQFLFEYFSETQRNKGNFPGRFSGRQFSNSRSEMNVSTLELGDSALYLCASRAGDSYEQYFGPGTRLTVT.

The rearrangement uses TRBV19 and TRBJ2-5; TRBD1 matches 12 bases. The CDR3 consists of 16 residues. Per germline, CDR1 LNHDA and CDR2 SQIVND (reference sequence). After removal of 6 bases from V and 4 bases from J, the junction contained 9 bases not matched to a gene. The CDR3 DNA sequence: TGTGCCAGTAGGTTCCGGGACAGGGGGCTTGGAGAGACCCAGTACTTC. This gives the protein CASRFRDRGLGETQYF.

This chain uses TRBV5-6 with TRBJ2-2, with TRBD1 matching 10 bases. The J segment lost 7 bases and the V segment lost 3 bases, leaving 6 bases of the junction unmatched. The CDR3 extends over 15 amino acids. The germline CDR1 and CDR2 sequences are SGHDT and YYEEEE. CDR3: CASSSGTGDGGELFF. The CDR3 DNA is TGTGCCAGCAGCTCTGGGACAGGGGACGGCGGGGAGCTGTTTTTT.

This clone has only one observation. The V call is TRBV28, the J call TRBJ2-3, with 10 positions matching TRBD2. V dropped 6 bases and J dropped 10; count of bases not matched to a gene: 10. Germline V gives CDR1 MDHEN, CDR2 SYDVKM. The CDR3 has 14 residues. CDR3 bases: TGTGCCAGCAGGACCAGGGGGACTAGCGTCCCGCAGTATTTT. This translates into CASRTRGTSVPQYF.

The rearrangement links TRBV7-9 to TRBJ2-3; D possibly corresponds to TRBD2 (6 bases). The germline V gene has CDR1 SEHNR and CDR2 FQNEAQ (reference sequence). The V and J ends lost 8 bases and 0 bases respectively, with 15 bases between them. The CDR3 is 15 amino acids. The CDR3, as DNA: TGTGCCAGCGTTGGGGCGGGGTTTAGCACAGATACGCAGTATTTT. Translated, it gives CASVGAGFSTDTQYF. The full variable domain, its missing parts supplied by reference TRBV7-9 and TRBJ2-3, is DTGVSQNPRHKITKRGQNVTFRCDPISEHNRLYWYRQTLGQGPEFLTYFQNEAQLEKSRLLSDRFSAERPKGSFSTLEIQRTEQGDSAMYLCASVGAGFSTDTQYFGPGTRLTVL.

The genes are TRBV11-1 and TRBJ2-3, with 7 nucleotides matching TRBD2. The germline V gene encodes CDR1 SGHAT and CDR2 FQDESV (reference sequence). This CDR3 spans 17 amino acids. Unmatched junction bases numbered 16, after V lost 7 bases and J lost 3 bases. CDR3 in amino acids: CASTYLPGAGETDTQYF. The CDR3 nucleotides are TGTGCCAGCACTTATCTCCCCGGGGCGGGGGAGACAGATACGCAGTATTTT.

The CDR3 sequence is CASSDNPGDGYTF. The CDR3 DNA follows: TGTGCCAGCAGTGATAATCCGGGGGATGGCTACACCTTC. This rearrangement joins TRBV25-1 to TRBJ1-2; tentatively, D is TRBD1 (5 bases). This CDR3 region has 13 residues. Per the germline V gene, CDR1 is MGHDK and CDR2 is SYGVNS. V was clipped by 3 bases and J by 6 bases, with 11 bases between them.

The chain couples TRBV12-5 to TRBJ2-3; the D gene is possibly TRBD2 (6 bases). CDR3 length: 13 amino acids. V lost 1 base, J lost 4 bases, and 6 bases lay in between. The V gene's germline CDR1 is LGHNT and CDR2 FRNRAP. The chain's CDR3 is CASGLAGADTQYF. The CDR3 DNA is TGTGCTAGTGGTTTGGCGGGAGCAGATACGCAGTATTTT. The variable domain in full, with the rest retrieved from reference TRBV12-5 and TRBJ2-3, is DARVTQTPRHKVTEMGQEVTMRCQPILGHNTVFWYRQTMMQGLELLAYFRNRAPLDDSGMPKDRFSAEMPDATLATLKIQPSEPRDSAVYFCASGLAGADTQYFGPGTRLTVL.

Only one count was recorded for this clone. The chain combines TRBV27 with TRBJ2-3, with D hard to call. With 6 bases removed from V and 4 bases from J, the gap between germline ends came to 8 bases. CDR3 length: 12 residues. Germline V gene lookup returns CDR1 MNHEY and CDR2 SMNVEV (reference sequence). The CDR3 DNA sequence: TGTGCCAGCAGCACTACGGCAGATACGCAGTATTTT. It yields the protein CASSTTADTQYF.

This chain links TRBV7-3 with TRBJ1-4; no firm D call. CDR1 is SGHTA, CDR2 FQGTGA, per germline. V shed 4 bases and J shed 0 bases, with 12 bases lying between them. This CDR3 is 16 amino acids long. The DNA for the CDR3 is TGTGCCAGCAGCTCAGATATCATTGCAACTAATGAAAAACTGTTTTTT. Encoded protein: CASSSDIIATNEKLFF.

CDR3 in DNA: TGTGCCAGCGAGGGATTAGCGGGCTCCTACGAGCAGTACTTC. It yields the protein CASEGLAGSYEQYF. This chain joins TRBV2 and TRBJ2-7, with 7 bases aligning to TRBD2. Germline V lookup: CDR1 SNHLY, CDR2 FYNNEI. The CDR3 is 14 amino acids. The V and J ends lost 8 bases and 0 bases, in that order; junction bases with no gene match: 7.

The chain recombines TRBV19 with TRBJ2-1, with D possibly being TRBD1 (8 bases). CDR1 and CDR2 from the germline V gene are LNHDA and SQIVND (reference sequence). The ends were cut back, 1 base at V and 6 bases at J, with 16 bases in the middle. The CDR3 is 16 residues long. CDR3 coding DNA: TGTGCCAGTAGTATAGGAGAACAGGGGGAGGGCAATGAGCAGTTCTTC. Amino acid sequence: CASSIGEQGEGNEQFF.

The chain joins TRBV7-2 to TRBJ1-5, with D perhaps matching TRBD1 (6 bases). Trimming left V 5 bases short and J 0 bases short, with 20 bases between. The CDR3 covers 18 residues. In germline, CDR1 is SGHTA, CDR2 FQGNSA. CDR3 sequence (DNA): TGTGCCAGCAGCCCGTCGAGGGGGTCCCTCTATAGCAATCAGCCCCAGCATTTT. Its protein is CASSPSRGSLYSNQPQHF.

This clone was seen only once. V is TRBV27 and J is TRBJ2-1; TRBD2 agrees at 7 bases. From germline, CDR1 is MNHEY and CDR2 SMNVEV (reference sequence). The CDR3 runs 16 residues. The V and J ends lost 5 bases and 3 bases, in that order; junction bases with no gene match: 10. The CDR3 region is CASSPPQRGIYNEQFF. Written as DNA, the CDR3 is TGTGCCAGCAGTCCCCCTCAGCGGGGAATCTACAATGAGCAGTTCTTC.